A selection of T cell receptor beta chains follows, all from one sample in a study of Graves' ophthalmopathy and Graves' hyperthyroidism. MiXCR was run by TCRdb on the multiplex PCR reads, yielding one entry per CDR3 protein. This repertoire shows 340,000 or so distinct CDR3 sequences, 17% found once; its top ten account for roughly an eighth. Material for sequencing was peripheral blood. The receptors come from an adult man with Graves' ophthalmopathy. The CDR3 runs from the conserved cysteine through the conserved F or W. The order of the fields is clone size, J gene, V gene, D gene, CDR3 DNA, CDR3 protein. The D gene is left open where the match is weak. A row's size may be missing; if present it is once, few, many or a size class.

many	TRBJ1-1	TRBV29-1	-	TGCAGCGTTGCGGACACTGAAGCTTTCTTT	CSVADTEAFF
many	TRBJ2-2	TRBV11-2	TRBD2	TGTGCCAGCAGCGCTAGACTAGCGGGGGTAGGAAGGACCGGGGAGCTGTTTTTT	CASSARLAGVGRTGELFF
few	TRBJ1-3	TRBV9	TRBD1	TGTGCCAGCAGCGTAGATCGGCTGGGGACAGTCTCTGGAAACACCATATATTTT	CASSVDRLGTVSGNTIYF
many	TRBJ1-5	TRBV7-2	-	TGTGCCAGCAGCTCGTACCTATATCAGCCCCAGCATTTT	CASSSYLYQPQHF
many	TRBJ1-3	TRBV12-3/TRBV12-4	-	TGTGCCAGCAGTGAAAACTCTGGAAACACCATATATTTT	CASSENSGNTIYF
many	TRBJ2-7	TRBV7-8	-	TGTGCCAGCAGCTTCGGACAACAGTACTACTACGAGCAGTACTTC	CASSFGQQYYYEQYF
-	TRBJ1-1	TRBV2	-	TGTGCCAGCAGTGAAGCTTTCATTCTGAGCCTCGGAAGTTTCTTT	CASSEAFILSLGSFF
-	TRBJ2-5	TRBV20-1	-	TGCAGTGCTACACCCGGTCAGAATCAAGAGACCCAGTACTTC	CSATPGQNQETQYF
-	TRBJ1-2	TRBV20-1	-	TGCAGTGCTAGGGTCACGAGAAACTATGGCTACATCTTC	CSARVTRNYGYIF
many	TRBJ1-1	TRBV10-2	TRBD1	TGCGCCAGCAGTGAGTCGTGGTCGGACAGGGAGAACACTGAAGCTTTCTTT	CASSESWSDRENTEAFF
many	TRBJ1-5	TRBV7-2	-	TGTGCCAGCAGCTCGGGGCCCAGCGGTCAGCCCCAGCATTTT	CASSSGPSGQPQHF
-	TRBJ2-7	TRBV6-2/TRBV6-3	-	TGTGCCAGCAGTTCGGCAGGGACCAAAGACGAGCAGTACTTC	CASSSAGTKDEQYF
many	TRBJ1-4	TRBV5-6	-	TGTGCCAGCAGCTTCTATGTGGACACCACTAATGAAAAACTGTTTTTT	CASSFYVDTTNEKLFF
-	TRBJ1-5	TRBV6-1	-	TGTGCCAGCAGCGGGACCGGAGGTTATCAGCCCCAGCATTTT	CASSGTGGYQPQHF
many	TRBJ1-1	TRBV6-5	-	TGTGCCAGCAGTTACGGAGTTGAAGCTTTCTTT	CASSYGVEAFF
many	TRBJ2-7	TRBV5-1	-	TGCGCCAGCAGCACCCGGTCGGGCTCCTACGAGCAGTACTTC	CASSTRSGSYEQYF
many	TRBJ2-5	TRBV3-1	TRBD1	TGTGCCAGCACAGGGGGCGGAGAGACCCAGTACTTC	CASTGGGETQYF
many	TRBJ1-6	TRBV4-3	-	TGCGCCAGCAGCCAAGACGCCGATTCACCCCTCCACTTT	CASSQDADSPLHF
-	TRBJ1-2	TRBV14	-	TGTGCCAGCAGCCAAGAGATCAGGGACGTGAATGGCTACATCTTC	CASSQEIRDVNGYIF
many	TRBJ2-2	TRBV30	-	TGTGCCTGGAGCTACTCGGGGGCCGGGGAGCTGTTTTTT	CAWSYSGAGELFF
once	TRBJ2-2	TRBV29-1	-	TGCAGCGCAATGACCGCCGGGGAGCTGTTTTTT	CSAMTAGELFF
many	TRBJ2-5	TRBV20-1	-	TGCAGTGCTAGAGACGGGAAGAAGGGTAGGGAGACCCAGTACTTC	CSARDGKKGRETQYF
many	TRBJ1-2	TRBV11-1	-	TGTGCCAGCAGCCCCAATTCCGGGACCGCTAACTATGGCTACACCTTC	CASSPNSGTANYGYTF
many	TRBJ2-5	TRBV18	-	TGTGCCAGCTCACCACCCTCCCATGGAGAGACCCAGTACTTC	CASSPPSHGETQYF